The next 17 T cell receptor beta chains were all read from a single sample in a study of T cell clonality in common variable immunodeficiency. Assay used: immunoSEQ multiplex PCR; TCRdb lists only in-frame clones, some missing. The sample is made up of approximately 44,000 clones, none counted only once. Sequencing used peripheral blood mononuclear cells. These receptors were collected from a person between 18 and 75 years old in good health.

The table lists this clone with many counts. Read data end 3 residues before the CDR3 end; the end is taken from the germline J gene. The chain links TRBV20-1 to TRBJ1-2, with D maybe TRBD1 (6 bases). CDR3 length: 14 amino acids. The V end lost 6 bases, the J end lost 1 base, and 15 bases lay between the germline ends. Germline V lookup: CDR1 DFQATT, CDR2 SNEGSKA (reference sequence). Incomplete CDR3 DNA: TGCAGTGCGCCCACGGGGGGCGATAACTATGGC. This gives the protein CSAPTGGDNYG. The complete CDR3 reads CSAPTGGDNYGYTF.

This clone was detected many times. CDR3 protein: CASSSGGVYNEQFF. CDR3 bases read: TGCGCCAGCAGCTCAGGGGGCGTCTACAATGAG. The chain combines TRBV5-1 with TRBJ2-1; TRBD1 matches at 8 bases. The missing CDR3 end, 3 residues past where the read stops, is filled in from the germline J gene. Looked up from germline, CDR1 is SGHRS and CDR2 is YFSETQ. This CDR3 has 14 residues. Losses at the gene ends were 3 bases for V and 3 bases for J; bases not matched to a gene: 2.

This clone was observed many times. From the germline J gene comes the end of the CDR3, since the read stops 3 residues before it. The chain employs TRBV6-2 or TRBV6-3 and TRBJ2-1; 10 nucleotides line up with TRBD2. Germline trimming cut 6 bases from V and 6 bases from J; bases unmatched to any gene: 5. Germline-derived CDR1 and CDR2 are MNHEY and SVGEGT. The CDR3 is made up of 14 amino acids. CDR3 sequence: CASSIRTSGNEQFF. The sequenced part of the CDR3 DNA is TGTGCCAGCAGCATTCGGACTAGCGGCAATGAG.

This clone appeared many times. The read ends 3 residues early relative to the CDR3; the germline J gene fills the gap. The rearrangement links TRBV5-1 to TRBJ1-3; D is unclear. CDR3 length: 15 amino acids. CDR1 and CDR2 (germline): SGHRS, YFSETQ. V gave up 7 bases and J gave up 2 bases, with 16 bases separating them. The CDR3 DNA, read in part, is TGCGCCAGCGCATCAACGGGTCTCACTGGAAACACC. Its translation is CASASTGLTGNT. The complete CDR3 reads CASASTGLTGNTIYF.

This clone was seen repeatedly, ten times or more. The read halts 3 residues ahead of the CDR3 end, with the missing end drawn from the germline J gene. This chain connects TRBV27 to TRBJ1-2; D is unclear. Trimming removed 4 bases from V and 4 bases from J, with 7 bases in between. This CDR3 is 12 amino acids long. Germline CDR1 and CDR2: MNHEY and SMNVEV (reference sequence). The CDR3 loop reads CASSSPSYGYTF. The DNA read from the CDR3 is TGTGCCAGCAGTTCCCCTTCCTATGGC.

There are many counts of this clone. The CDR3 end is not reached by the read, which stops 3 residues before it; the germline J gene fills it in. V usage is TRBV19 and J usage is TRBJ1-2; 7 bases are a match to TRBD1. The CDR3 covers 13 residues. The V gene's germline CDR1 is LNHDA and CDR2 SQIVND (reference sequence). The sequenced CDR3 bases are TGTGCCAGTACCCACCAGGGGGACAGACGC. Its protein product is CASTHQGDRR. The whole CDR3 is CASTHQGDRRYTF.

In its sample, this clone was seen many times. The read falls 3 residues short of the CDR3 end, and the missing part is taken from the germline J gene. The chain recombines TRBV7-3 with TRBJ1-4; D is unclear. Germline CDR1 SGHTA, CDR2 FQGTGA. The CDR3 extends over 13 amino acids. The V and J ends lost 5 bases and 3 bases respectively, with 7 bases between them. The CDR3 DNA, read in part, is TGTGCCAGCAGCCGGGGAGCTAATGAAAAA. Translated, it gives CASSRGANEK. The whole CDR3 is CASSRGANEKLFF.

This clone was seen ten or more times. The CDR3 here is CASSRGETQYF. The sequenced CDR3 bases are TGTGCCAGCAGCCGAGGGGAGACC. The V and J genes are TRBV7-6 and TRBJ2-5; D is perhaps TRBD2 (5 bases). The read falls 3 residues short of the CDR3 end, and the missing part is taken from the germline J gene. V was clipped by 5 bases and J by 5 bases, with 6 bases between them. The CDR3 contains 11 residues. The germline CDR1 and CDR2 sequences are SGHVS and FNYEAQ.

This clone was found many times. The read stops 3 residues short of the end of the CDR3; the missing end is completed from the germline J gene. This sequence joins TRBV9 and TRBJ1-4; the D gene is possibly TRBD1 (5 bases). Germline lookup yields CDR1 SGDLS and CDR2 YYNGEE. The CDR3 has 16 amino acids. Trimming shortened V by 4 bases and J by 7 bases, and 20 bases separated the two germline ends. The part of the CDR3 DNA that was read is TGTGCCAGCAGCCGTCCATCTGGGGCCCAGCGTGAAAAA. Translating it yields CASSRPSGAQREK. The full CDR3 reads CASSRPSGAQREKLFF. The variable domain in full, with the rest retrieved from reference TRBV9 and TRBJ1-4, is DSGVTQTPKHLITATGQRVTLRCSPRSGDLSVYWYQQSLDQGLQFLIQYYNGEERAKGNILERFSAQQFPDLHSELNLSSLELGDSALYFCASSRPSGAQREKLFFGSGTQLSVL.

This clone was detected ten times or more. Read sequence stops 3 residues before the CDR3 end, and the germline J gene provides the missing end. V is TRBV5-1 and J is TRBJ2-5; D ambiguous. The V gene's germline CDR1 is SGHRS and CDR2 YFSETQ. The CDR3 is 15 residues long. The ends were cut back, 1 base at V and 3 bases at J, with 13 bases in the middle. The CDR3 is CASSLLTAGKETQYF. CDR3 DNA (partial): TGCGCCAGCAGCTTGCTAACTGCAGGCAAAGAGACC.

This clone was seen ten or more times. The missing CDR3 end, 3 residues past where the read stops, is filled in from the germline J gene. The chain links TRBV18 to TRBJ2-1; D uncertain. Looked up from germline, CDR1 is KGHSH and CDR2 is LQKENI. Trimming pared 3 bases from V and 9 bases from J, leaving 12 bases between. This CDR3 region has 13 residues. This CDR3 is CASSPPSDREQFF. The part of the CDR3 DNA that was read is TGTGCCAGCTCACCGCCGAGCGACCGTGAG.

This clone was detected many times. The read ends 3 residues before the CDR3 terminus; that terminus is restored from the germline J gene. The rearrangement joins TRBV4-1 to TRBJ2-3; TRBD2 aligns across 8 bases. Trimming removed 2 bases from V and 4 bases from J; junction bases left unmatched: 8. CDR1 is MGHRA and CDR2 is YSYEKL in the germline V gene. There are 16 residues in the CDR3. Incomplete CDR3 DNA: TGCGCCAGCAGCCAAACCCCGGGACTAGGCTCAGATACG. This gives the protein CASSQTPGLGSDT. The full CDR3 reads CASSQTPGLGSDTQYF.

This clone was seen at least ten times. Coverage ceases 3 residues before the CDR3 finishes, and the germline J gene fills in the end. The V gene is TRBV19, the J gene TRBJ1-1; 8 nucleotides match TRBD1. CDR1 LNHDA and CDR2 SQIVND come from the germline V gene (reference sequence). J gave up 4 bases and V 2 bases, and 12 bases lay outside the gene matches. The CDR3 is made up of 17 amino acids. The sequenced part of the CDR3 DNA is TGTGCCAGTAGTATACCCCCGAGGACAGGGTATCGCACTGAA. Translated, it gives CASSIPPRTGYRTE. The CDR3 as a whole reads CASSIPPRTGYRTEAFF.

To note about this clone: The read terminates 3 residues ahead of where the CDR3 ends, so the germline J gene completes it. The V call is TRBV7-7, the J call TRBJ2-5, with D perhaps TRBD1 (6 bases). This CDR3 is built from 15 residues. Trimming stripped 5 bases from V and 5 bases from J, with 18 bases between. Germline V gene lookup returns CDR1 SSHAT and CDR2 FNYEAQ (reference sequence). The CDR3 spells CASSRRAGVGETQYF. The sequenced CDR3 bases are TGTGCCAGCAGCCGAAGGGCAGGGGTAGGGGAGACC.

This clone was seen only a few times. At one end the junction does not follow the germline gene, possibly because of a read error. The read terminates 3 residues ahead of where the CDR3 ends, so the germline J gene completes it. The chain is built from TRBV7-2 and TRBJ2-7, with a weak D call TRBD2 (5 bases). CDR1 SGHTA and CDR2 FQGNSA come from the germline V gene. This CDR3 has 14 amino acids. CDR3 DNA, as far as it was read: TGTGCCAGCAACTTAGGCGGCGGGCGCTACGAG. This encodes CASNLGGGRYE. The full CDR3 protein reads CASNLGGGRYEQYF. Full variable domain (outside the CDR3, taken from reference TRBV7-2 and TRBJ2-7): GAGVSQSPSNKVTEKGKDVELRCDPISGHTALYWYRQSLGQGLEFLIYFQGNSAPDKSGLPSDRFSAERTGGSVSTLTIQRTQQEDSAVYLCASNLGGGRYEQYFGPGTRLTVT.

Many counts were recorded for this clone. Read sequence stops 3 residues before the CDR3 end, and the germline J gene provides the missing end. V gene TRBV5-4 combines with J gene TRBJ1-2; a possible D gene is TRBD1 (5 bases). Germline V gene data show CDR1 as SGHNT and CDR2 as YYREEE (reference sequence). The ends were cut back, 3 bases at V and 4 bases at J, with 7 bases in the middle. The CDR3 runs to 12 residues. The CDR3 here is CASSSDSYGYTF. Incomplete CDR3 DNA: TGTGCCAGCAGCTCCGACAGCTATGGC.

This clone was counted at least ten times. The CDR3 is cut off 3 residues early in the read; its end comes from the germline J gene. The rearrangement links TRBV6-2 or TRBV6-3 to TRBJ1-2, with D perhaps matching TRBD1 (5 bases). This CDR3 is 14 amino acids long. Germline CDR1 and CDR2: MNHEY and SVGEGT. The CDR3 DNA, read in part, is TGTGCCAGCAGTTACTCGCAGGGAAGGAGGGGC. This sequence encodes CASSYSQGRRG. The CDR3 reads in full as CASSYSQGRRGYTF.